This T cell receptor beta chain was recovered during a study of regulatory T cells in long-lasting Graves disease. In building TCR beta libraries, iRepertoire HTBI primers were used together with Arm-PCR of CDR3 regions. TCRdb itself ran the multiplex PCR reads through MiXCR, one entry per CDR3 protein. The sample has around 400,000 distinct CDR3 sequences; 20% to 25% are singletons. Noted time point: persistent/refractory GD, antithyroid drugs over 5 years with positive TRAb. PBMC RNA was the source of the TCR library. CDR1 and CDR2 (germline): MNHEY, SMNVEV (reference sequence). The CDR3 spans 15 residues. Notes on this clonotype: A much bigger clone sits one base away, suggesting this may be a read error.

This clonotype was sampled from a female donor with Graves disease. The V call is TRBV27, the J call TRBJ2-2, with a weak D call TRBD2 (5 bases). Source: peripheral blood mononuclear cells (PBMCs), taken when the disease was refractory, from a patient treated with antithyroid drugs. The chain's CDR3 is CAGSLLPPRGGELFF. For the CDR3, the DNA is TGTGCCGGCAGCCTTCTGCCGCCTCGGGGCGGGGAGCTGTTTTTT.